These 12 T cell receptor beta chains were sequenced from one sample in a study of blood T cell repertoires in COVID-19. The method was immunoSEQ multiplex PCR; TCRdb's version includes in-frame clones alone and lacks a portion of them. The profile shows about 61,000 clones, 70% to 90% of them singletons. Material: peripheral blood. These receptors all come from a man aged 65 to 79 with acute or convalescent COVID-19.

The chain employs TRBV20-1 and TRBJ2-7; D uncertain. Germline assignment: CDR1 DFQATT and CDR2 SNEGSKA (reference sequence). Trimming removed 1 base from V and 6 bases from J, with 7 bases in between. The CDR3 is 11 residues long. The chain's CDR3 is CSARGSREQYF. CDR3 bases: TGCAGTGCTAGAGGGAGCCGCGAGCAGTACTTC.

The V gene is TRBV2, the J gene TRBJ2-3, with TRBD1 matching over 9 bases. V dropped 7 bases and J dropped 8; count of bases not matched to a gene: 19. Per the germline V gene, CDR1 is SNHLY and CDR2 is FYNNEI. The CDR3 consists of 17 residues. This CDR3 is CASTSGTGRVGQGTQYF. CDR3 bases: TGTGCCAGCACCTCCGGGACAGGGAGGGTCGGGCAGGGTACGCAGTATTTT.

The genes are TRBV5-4 and TRBJ1-2; 10 positions agree with TRBD1. The CDR3 length is 16 residues. V gave up 1 base and J gave up 3 bases; unmatched junction bases: 6. Germline values: CDR1 SGHNT, CDR2 YYREEE (reference sequence). CDR3 nucleotides: TGTGCCAGCAGCTTGTATAGGACAGGGGGGGACTATGGCTACACCTTC. Protein sequence: CASSLYRTGGDYGYTF.

The chain employs TRBV27 and TRBJ2-5; a weak D match, TRBD1 (6 bases). Trimming pared 5 bases from V and 4 bases from J, leaving 14 bases between. CDR3 length: 14 amino acids. Germline assignment: CDR1 MNHEY and CDR2 SMNVEV (reference sequence). Here the CDR3 DNA reads TGTGCCAGCAGTCTCGGACAGCTCGCAGAGACCCAGTACTTC. Residues: CASSLGQLAETQYF.

The V call is TRBV6-5, the J call TRBJ2-7; 8 positions agree with TRBD1. This CDR3 has 14 amino acids. The V and J ends lost 7 bases and 0 bases, in that order; junction bases with no gene match: 5. CDR1 is MNHEY and CDR2 is SVGAGI in the germline V gene. The chain's CDR3 is CASNRQGISYEQYF. In DNA, the CDR3 is TGTGCCAGCAATCGACAGGGGATCTCCTACGAGCAGTACTTC.

The chain is built from TRBV11-3 and TRBJ2-4; tentatively, D is TRBD1 (7 bases). Germline V CDR1 and CDR2: SGHNT, YENEEA. Trimming cost V 5 bases and J 1 base, with 12 bases left between them. The length of the CDR3 is 15 residues. The CDR3 loop is CASSPGGRAKNIQYF. The DNA for the CDR3 is TGTGCCAGCAGCCCAGGGGGGAGGGCCAAAAACATTCAGTACTTC.

This rearrangement joins TRBV28 to TRBJ2-1, with D possibly TRBD2 on 6 matching bases. The germline gives CDR1 MDHEN, CDR2 SYDVKM. V was cut by 4 bases and J by 0 bases, with 13 bases left in between. This CDR3 region has 16 residues. In DNA form, the CDR3 reads TGTGCCAGCAGTTCCAAGGACGGGAGCTCCTACAATGAGCAGTTCTTC. Protein sequence: CASSSKDGSSYNEQFF. The complete variable domain, with remaining parts taken from reference TRBV28 and TRBJ2-1, reads DVKVTQSSRYLVKRTGEKVFLECVQDMDHENMFWYRQDPGLGLRLIYFSYDVKMKEKGDIPEGYSVSREKKERFSLILESASTNQTSMYLCASSSKDGSSYNEQFFGPGTRLTVL.

The gene calls are TRBV19 and TRBJ1-2, with D possibly matching TRBD1 (5 bases). This CDR3 has 13 amino acids. Trimming removed 5 bases from V and 2 bases from J, with 9 bases in between. Per germline, CDR1 LNHDA and CDR2 SQIVND (reference sequence). The CDR3 bases are TGTGCCAGTAGTCGACAGTCGAACTATGGCTACACCTTC. It yields the protein CASSRQSNYGYTF.

The V call is TRBV18, the J call TRBJ2-1, with a tentative D call TRBD2 (7 bases). This CDR3 has 12 residues. The V end was cut by 6 bases, the J end by 7 bases, with 10 bases between. Germline loops: CDR1 KGHSH, CDR2 LQKENI. CDR3 in DNA: TGTGCCAGCTCGGGGGGGCCGAATGAGCAGTTCTTC. It is translated as CASSGGPNEQFF.

The chain couples TRBV5-1 to TRBJ1-1; 8 bases are a match to TRBD1. V was clipped by 4 bases and J by 3 bases; unmatched bases: 11. Germline CDR1 and CDR2: SGHRS and YFSETQ. The CDR3 covers 16 residues. CDR3 amino acids: CASSVSPHRGDTEAFF. Written as DNA, the CDR3 is TGCGCCAGCAGCGTTTCCCCCCACAGGGGGGACACTGAAGCTTTCTTT.

The chain joins TRBV19 to TRBJ2-7, with TRBD2 as a possible D gene (6 bases). The CDR3 has 16 amino acids. Germline values: CDR1 LNHDA, CDR2 SQIVND (reference sequence). V was shortened by 1 base and J by 2 bases, with 15 bases between the two germline ends. The CDR3 DNA reads as TGTGCCAGTAGTATAGGCGGTAGCGGTACCCCCTACGAGCAGTACTTC. Translation gives CASSIGGSGTPYEQYF. Full variable domain (remainder filled in from reference TRBV19 and TRBJ2-7): DGGITQSPKYLFRKEGQNVTLSCEQNLNHDAMYWYRQDPGQGLRLIYYSQIVNDFQKGDIAEGYSVSREKKESFPLTVTSAQKNPTAFYLCASSIGGSGTPYEQYFGPGTRLTVT.

The V gene is TRBV10-3, the J gene TRBJ2-2; possibly TRBD1 for D (6 bases). Germline V gene sequence: CDR1 ENHRY, CDR2 SYGVKD. The length of the CDR3 is 16 residues. Trimming took 3 bases from V and 3 from J, leaving 14 bases between them. CDR3: CAISDPTRGYTGELFF. The CDR3 nucleotides read TGTGCCATCAGTGACCCGACAAGGGGGTACACCGGGGAGCTGTTTTTT.